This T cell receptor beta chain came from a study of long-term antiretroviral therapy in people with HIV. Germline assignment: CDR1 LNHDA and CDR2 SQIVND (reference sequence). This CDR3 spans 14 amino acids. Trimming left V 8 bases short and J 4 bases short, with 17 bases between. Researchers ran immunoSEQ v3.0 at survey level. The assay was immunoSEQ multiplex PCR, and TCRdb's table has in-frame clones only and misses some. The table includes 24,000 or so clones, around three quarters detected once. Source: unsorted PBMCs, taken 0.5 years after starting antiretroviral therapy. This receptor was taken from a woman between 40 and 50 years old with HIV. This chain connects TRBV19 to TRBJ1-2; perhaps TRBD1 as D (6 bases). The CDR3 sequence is CASVDRRFLYGYTF. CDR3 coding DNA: TGTGCCAGTGTCGACAGGCGCTTCCTCTATGGCTACACCTTC. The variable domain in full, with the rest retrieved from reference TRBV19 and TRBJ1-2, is DGGITQSPKYLFRKEGQNVTLSCEQNLNHDAMYWYRQDPGQGLRLIYYSQIVNDFQKGDIAEGYSVSREKKESFPLTVTSAQKNPTAFYLCASVDRRFLYGYTFGSGTRLTVV.